This T cell receptor (beta chain) was profiled in a study of graft-versus-host responses after intestinal transplantation. Study-wide findings and caveats: Graft-versus-host to host-versus-graft clonal ratios in allografts were high in patients with graft-donor T cell macrochimerism.

The protocol was immunoSEQ multiplex PCR, while the TCRdb copy is restricted to in-frame clones and leaves out a portion. The table has around 19,000 clones, over 35% seen once. CDR1 is SGHRS, CDR2 YFSETQ, per germline. The ends were cut back, 0 bases at V and 2 bases at J, with 6 bases in the middle. CDR3 size: 14 residues. J is TRBJ2-1 and V is TRBV5-1; D remains unclear. This TCR came from a human patient who received an intestinal transplant. Source: alloreactive CD4+ T cells from a mixed lymphocyte reaction culture, taken before intestinal transplant. Subset indicated: CFSE-low proliferating T cells sorted from roughly six-day pre-transplant mixed lymphocyte reaction (GvH or HvG direction). The DNA for the CDR3 is TGCGCCAGCAGCTTGGGGCCCGCCTACAATGAGCAGTTCTTC. As protein: CASSLGPAYNEQFF. The full variable domain, its missing parts supplied by reference TRBV5-1 and TRBJ2-1, is KAGVTQTPRYLIKTRGQQVTLSCSPISGHRSVSWYQQTPGQGLQFLFEYFSETQRNKGNFPGRFSGRQFSNSRSEMNVSTLELGDSALYLCASSLGPAYNEQFFGPGTRLTVL.